The entry below describes one T cell receptor (beta chain). Its specificity is not known. Between the trimmed V and J ends, which lost 5 bases and 2 bases, there was a span of 7 bases. This CDR3 is built from 12 residues. CDR1 is ENHRY and CDR2 is SYGVKD in the germline V gene. This record comes from a study of response to subunit inactivated influenza vaccine. Broader study findings: Seasonal influenza vaccination, on each occasion, was suggested by the authors to recruit few new T cells.

MiXCR was run by TCRdb on the RT-PCR reads, yielding one entry per CDR3 protein. This table has about 480,000 distinct CDR3 sequences, approximately 10% appearing once. This sequence originates from a man aged 45 to 65 who received an inactivated influenza vaccine. The sample in question was PBMCs from blood, obtained 40 to 50 days after vaccination. The V and J genes are TRBV10-3 and TRBJ2-7, with D possibly being TRBD2 (5 bases). CDR3 amino acids: CAISPGTYEQYF. Here the CDR3 DNA reads TGTGCCATCAGTCCGGGGACCTACGAGCAGTACTTC.